Each of the 7 T cell receptor beta chains below was sequenced from the same sample in a study of T cell responses to AZD1222 COVID-19 vaccine. The assay was immunoSEQ multiplex PCR, and TCRdb's table has in-frame clones only and misses some. This table holds 200,000 to 250,000 clones, 85% to 95% found once. Sequencing was performed on peripheral blood, taken on day 0 of MenACWY control vaccination. Every receptor here comes from an adult in good health.

This clone was observed a single time. The rearrangement links TRBV2 to TRBJ2-2, with 8 nucleotides matching TRBD2. Germline assignment: CDR1 SNHLY and CDR2 FYNNEI. The J segment lost 4 bases and the V segment lost 3 bases, leaving 7 bases of the junction unmatched. This CDR3 is built from 16 residues. The CDR3 DNA reads as TGTGCCAGCAGTGACCCGGGGGGGCCGGGCACCGGGGAGCTGTTTTTT. It is translated as CASSDPGGPGTGELFF.

The rearrangement uses TRBV19 and TRBJ1-5; the D is unclear. Trimming removed 4 bases at V and 1 base at J, with 8 bases between. Looked up from germline, CDR1 is LNHDA and CDR2 is SQIVND (reference sequence). The CDR3 spans 14 residues. The CDR3 is CASSREGSNQPQHF. In DNA form, the CDR3 reads TGTGCCAGTAGTAGAGAGGGCAGCAATCAGCCCCAGCATTTT.

This clone appeared a single time. The V gene is TRBV29-1, the J gene TRBJ2-7; 9 positions match TRBD1. CDR1 and CDR2 from the germline V gene are SQVTM and ANQGSEA. The junction had 7 bases not matched to a gene; V was cut back by 6 bases and J by 4 bases. The CDR3 loop spans 13 amino acids. CDR3 residues: CSVSGTGMYEQYF. In DNA, the CDR3 is TGCAGCGTATCCGGGACAGGGATGTACGAGCAGTACTTC.

This chain uses TRBV4-3 with TRBJ1-2, with a weak D call TRBD1 (5 bases). CDR3 size: 14 residues. V was clipped by 1 base and J by 8 bases, with 14 bases between them. Looked up from germline, CDR1 is LGHNA and CDR2 is YSLEER. Written as DNA, the CDR3 is TGCGCCAGCAGCCAAGCGTGGGGCAGGGACGGCTACACCTTC. It codes for CASSQAWGRDGYTF.

The table lists this clone with a count of one. The chain couples TRBV5-1 to TRBJ2-2; the D gene is possibly TRBD1 (5 bases). V lost 1 base to trimming and J lost 1 base, with 8 bases between them. This CDR3 has 15 residues. Germline V gives CDR1 SGHRS, CDR2 YFSETQ. DNA for the CDR3: TGCGCCAGCAGCTTGAGAAGGGGGAACACCGGGGAGCTGTTTTTT. It is translated as CASSLRRGNTGELFF. Together with reference TRBV5-1 and TRBJ2-2, the CDR3 gives the full variable domain: KAGVTQTPRYLIKTRGQQVTLSCSPISGHRSVSWYQQTPGQGLQFLFEYFSETQRNKGNFPGRFSGRQFSNSRSEMNVSTLELGDSALYLCASSLRRGNTGELFFGEGSRLTVL.

The V gene is TRBV19, the J gene TRBJ2-5, with D unresolved. V gave up 3 bases and J gave up 5 bases, with 10 bases separating them. Germline loops: CDR1 LNHDA, CDR2 SQIVND (reference sequence). The CDR3 contains 13 residues. The CDR3 DNA reads TGTGCCAGTAGTATTCGTACAAGTGAGACCCAGTACTTC. It is translated as CASSIRTSETQYF. Using reference TRBV19 and TRBJ2-5 for the parts outside the CDR3, the full variable domain is DGGITQSPKYLFRKEGQNVTLSCEQNLNHDAMYWYRQDPGQGLRLIYYSQIVNDFQKGDIAEGYSVSREKKESFPLTVTSAQKNPTAFYLCASSIRTSETQYFGPGTRLLVL.

This chain uses TRBV9 with TRBJ2-3; TRBD2 is a possible D gene (6 bases). The germline CDR1 and CDR2 sequences are SGDLS and YYNGEE. This CDR3 comprises 15 residues. V lost 4 bases, J lost 1 base, and 13 bases lay in between. The CDR3 DNA reads TGTGCCAGCAGCCCCGGGAGTTGGGGCACAGATACGCAGTATTTT. This encodes CASSPGSWGTDTQYF.